Listed here are 8 T cell receptor beta chains from one sample, sequenced in a study of CD8 T cells in Susac syndrome. Random hexamers were used to reverse transcribe the RNA input (about 0.45 to 1 ug). TCRdb called the immunoSEQ multiplex PCR reads again in MiXCR, with one record for every CDR3 protein. Of fewer than 200,000 distinct CDR3 sequences listed, roughly nine tenths are singletons. The sequencing sample was made of CD4+ T cells from PBMCs. These receptors were taken from a human donor with Susac syndrome.

J is TRBJ2-7 and V is TRBV6-5; tentatively, D is TRBD2 (6 bases). Trimming shortened V by 7 bases and J by 2 bases, and 18 bases separated the two germline ends. CDR1 is MNHEY and CDR2 is SVGAGI in the germline V gene. This CDR3 contains 15 residues. CDR3 nucleotide sequence: TGTGCCAGCACCTCGCTTGGTAGCGGACCCTACGAGCAGTACTTC. Protein sequence: CASTSLGSGPYEQYF.

V gene TRBV7-3 combines with J gene TRBJ2-1; 9 nucleotides line up with TRBD1. The V segment lost 5 bases and the J segment 1 base; nucleotides outside the gene matches: 6. This CDR3 has 16 residues. CDR1 and CDR2 (germline): SGHTA, FQGTGA. The CDR3 sequence is CASSDTGQGSYNEQFF. CDR3 bases: TGTGCCAGCAGCGATACGGGACAGGGATCCTACAATGAGCAGTTCTTC.

For the CDR3, the DNA is TGTGCCAGCAGGCAACAGGGGTCTAGCAATCAGCCCCAGCATTTT. This codes for CASRQQGSSNQPQHF. This sequence joins TRBV12-3 or TRBV12-4 and TRBJ1-5; 7 bases match TRBD1. V was clipped by 6 bases and J by 0 bases; unmatched bases: 5. The CDR3 extends over 15 amino acids.

The chain combines TRBV12-3 or TRBV12-4 with TRBJ2-1; 9 nucleotides agree with TRBD2. The junction had 6 bases not matched to a gene; V was cut back by 3 bases and J by 6 bases. This CDR3 has 15 amino acids. CDR3 loop: CASSLSGGRANEQFF. As DNA, the CDR3 is TGTGCCAGCAGTTTGTCGGGCGGGAGGGCCAATGAGCAGTTCTTC.

The V call is TRBV5-1, the J call TRBJ1-1; 8 bases match TRBD1. The CDR3 runs 13 residues. The V segment lost 0 bases and the J segment 8 bases; nucleotides outside the gene matches: 3. The germline CDR1 and CDR2 sequences are SGHRS and YFSETQ. The CDR3 here is CASSLDRGLEAFF. CDR3 nucleotide sequence: TGCGCCAGCAGCTTGGACAGGGGGTTGGAAGCTTTCTTT.

The chain links TRBV4-1 to TRBJ1-2; weak D call: TRBD1 (6 bases). The V and J ends lost 4 bases and 8 bases respectively, with 14 bases between them. There are 13 residues in the CDR3. Germline CDR1 is MGHRA and CDR2 is YSYEKL. The CDR3 sequence is CASSRRTDEGYTF. Written as DNA, the CDR3 is TGCGCCAGCAGCCGGCGGACAGACGAAGGCTACACCTTC.

The V call is TRBV18, the J call TRBJ2-1; D gene uncertain. Trimming removed 6 bases at V and 8 bases at J, with 8 bases between. The CDR3 is 11 residues long. From germline, CDR1 is KGHSH and CDR2 LQKENI. The CDR3 spells CASSPADEQFF. The CDR3 DNA reads as TGTGCCAGCTCTCCGGCCGATGAGCAGTTCTTC.

This clonotype was observed a single time. This chain connects TRBV6-1 to TRBJ1-1; D uncertain. CDR3 size: 16 residues. V lost 7 bases to trimming and J lost 1 base, with 19 bases between them. The V gene's germline CDR1 is MNHNS and CDR2 SASEGT. CDR3 DNA sequence: TGTGCCAGCAAACTTCAGGTCTCTCCCTCGAACACTGAAGCTTTCTTT. It yields the protein CASKLQVSPSNTEAFF.